Sequencing of this TCR beta chain was carried out in a study of T cell responses to AZD1222 COVID-19 vaccine. The germline V gene has CDR1 SGDLS and CDR2 YYNGEE. The J segment lost 7 bases and the V segment lost 0 bases, leaving 9 bases of the junction unmatched. CDR3 length: 16 residues. This clone was recorded once. Its target is not known. The repertoire was sequenced with immunoSEQ multiplex PCR; TCRdb's copy has only in-frame clones and lacks some. The sample holds about 55,000 clones, around 89% seen once. Broader study findings: Possibly, clonal diversity was underestimated; donors were largely white British and included more females. Baseline seropositives among AZD1222 recipients totaled only five to seven. Regions left unmutated in variants are reportedly the target of nearly half of spike-specific TCRs. Spike was spanned by vaccine-associated CD4 TCRs, with dominance at 160-218 and 743-854.

This specimen was peripheral blood, taken on day 0 of AZD1222 vaccination. The source of this sequence is an adult in good health. The chain couples TRBV9 to TRBJ1-4, with 7 nucleotides matching TRBD1. The CDR3: CASSVGTGTEGEKLFF. The CDR3 coding sequence is TGTGCCAGCAGCGTAGGAACCGGGACAGAGGGTGAAAAACTGTTTTTT.